This is a list of T cell receptor beta chains from one sample in a study of T cell repertoires in cytomegalovirus infection. Antigen specificity for these receptors is unknown. MiXCR, applied by TCRdb to the reads, yields one record per CDR3 protein. The sample has approximately 910,000 distinct CDR3 sequences; under 40% are singletons. Sequences were derived from cultured CD8+ T cells from PBMCs, sampled from culture after CMV antigen stimulation. The receptors shown here come from a human donor in good health (CMV status not recorded). Some clones in this sample may be carry-over from other donors' samples. CDR3s include the opening cysteine and the closing phenylalanine or tryptophan. D genes are given only for firm matches. Some rows have no size entry. The others give once, few or many, or a class for an expanded clone.

>15|NA|TRBJ1-3|NA|TRBV12-3/TRBV12-4
TGTGCCAGCAGGCGACAGGATTTCTCTGGAAACACCATATATTTT
CASRRQDFSGNTIYF
>17|NA|TRBJ2-2|few|TRBV12-3/TRBV12-4
TGTGCCGGATCATTTCGCCCGACAGGAGTTCTCACCGGGGAGCTGTTTTTT
CAGSFRPTGVLTGELFF
>16|NA|TRBJ2-1|NA|TRBV24-1
TGTGCCACCAGTGATTTGCAGCAGAGCTCCTACAATGAGCAGTTCTTC
CATSDLQQSSYNEQFF
>18|NA|TRBJ2-3|NA|TRBV12-3/TRBV12-4
TGTGCCAGCAGTCACCAAAGACAGAGGACTTCTAGCACAGATACGCAGTATTTT
CASSHQRQRTSSTDTQYF
>16|TRBD2|TRBJ2-7|NA|TRBV7-9
TGTGCCAGCAGCATCCGACTAGCGGGGGAGCCCTACGAGCAGTACTTC
CASSIRLAGEPYEQYF
>15|TRBD1|TRBJ2-2|many|TRBV7-2
TGTGCCAGCAGCTTAGTCCTAGGACAGGGAAGGGAGCTGTTTTTT
CASSLVLGQGRELFF
>15|TRBD2|TRBJ2-1|many|TRBV27
TGTGCCAGCAGTCTGGGGGGGAGCTCCTACAATGAGCAGTTCTTC
CASSLGGSSYNEQFF
>15|NA|TRBJ1-2|few|TRBV13
TGTGCCAGCAGCCACGGGGGACCTACTAACTATGGCTACACCTTC
CASSHGGPTNYGYTF
>13|NA|TRBJ2-1|NA|TRBV11-3
TGTGCCAGCAGCTTATCGGGGCCAAATGAGCAGTTCTTC
CASSLSGPNEQFF
>19|NA|TRBJ1-5|few|TRBV4-2
TGTGCCAGCAGCCAAGATAGTAGGGGACACCGAATAGCAAATCAGCCCCAGCATTTT
CASSQDSRGHRIANQPQHF
>11|NA|TRBJ1-6|NA|TRBV24-1
TGTGCCACCAGTCCGGCGGCACCCCTCCACTTT
CATSPAAPLHF
>15|TRBD2|TRBJ2-1|NA|TRBV2
TGTGCCAGCAGTGAAGCTAGCGGGGGGATGGATGAGCAGTTCTTC
CASSEASGGMDEQFF
>15|TRBD1|TRBJ2-1|NA|TRBV29-1
TGCAGCGCAGCGACAGGGAGTAGCTCCTACAATGAGCAGTTCTTC
CSAATGSSSYNEQFF
>11|NA|TRBJ2-1|NA|TRBV6-5
TGTGCCAGCAGTTACGCACACGAGCAGTTCTTC
CASSYAHEQFF
>18|TRBD2|TRBJ2-2|few|TRBV6-6
TGTGCCAGCAGTTACCGAATAAGCGGGGGGCTTTTATCAGGGGAGCTGTTTTTT
CASSYRISGGLLSGELFF
>17|NA|TRBJ2-5|once|TRBV7-9
TGTGCCAGCAGCTTAGCCGGGAGCGGGCCGGAACAAGAGACCCAGTACTTC
CASSLAGSGPEQETQYF
>16|NA|TRBJ2-1|many|TRBV7-2
TGTGCCAGCAGCTTACAGGAGGTGGGCTCCTACAATGAGCAGTTCTTC
CASSLQEVGSYNEQFF
>14|TRBD1|TRBJ2-1|many|TRBV5-4
TGTGCCAGCAGGTTGGGACAGGTTGGCAATGAGCAGTTCTTC
CASRLGQVGNEQFF
>16|TRBD2|TRBJ2-5|NA|TRBV6-2/TRBV6-3
TGTGCCAGCAGTTTCCTCCAAGCGGGGGAACAAGAGACCCAGTACTTC
CASSFLQAGEQETQYF
>15|NA|TRBJ1-2|NA|TRBV14
TGTGCCAGCAGCCAAGAAGGTTATCAGCCCTTCGGCTACACCTTC
CASSQEGYQPFGYTF
>16|NA|TRBJ2-3|few|TRBV6-2/TRBV6-3
TGTGCCAGCAGTTCCCTCGTGGGATCTAGCACAGATACGCAGTATTTT
CASSSLVGSSTDTQYF
>17|NA|TRBJ2-1|many|TRBV6-5
TGTGCCAGCAGTTACTCATTACGGGGCAGTAGCTACAATGAGCAGTTCTTC
CASSYSLRGSSYNEQFF
>12|TRBD2|TRBJ2-5|NA|TRBV27
TGTGCCAGCATGGGACTAGCGGAGACCCAGTACTTC
CASMGLAETQYF
>15|NA|TRBJ1-1|NA|TRBV27
TGTGCCACCCGGCCTCCATGGGGCGAGAACACTGAAGCTTTCTTT
CATRPPWGENTEAFF
>14|TRBD1|TRBJ2-1|NA|TRBV12-3/TRBV12-4
TGTGCCAGCAGTGTCTCTCCAAATACGGCAGGGGGCCACTTC
CASSVSPNTAGGHF
>18|TRBD1|TRBJ1-2|NA|TRBV7-6
TGTGCCAGCAGCTTAGCTGATCCGGGACAGGGTACTAACTATGGCTACACCTTC
CASSLADPGQGTNYGYTF
>16|TRBD2|TRBJ2-2|many|TRBV7-9
TGTGCCAGCAGCCCCTCTGGCGGGGGTCCCACCGGGGAGCTGTTTTTT
CASSPSGGGPTGELFF
>14|NA|TRBJ2-1|few|TRBV7-6
TGTGCCAGCACCCAGGGGGGGGCCTACAATGAGCAGTTCTTC
CASTQGGAYNEQFF